This is a list of T cell receptor beta chains from one sample in a study of T cells in Graves' hyperthyroidism and ophthalmopathy. TCRdb independently ran MiXCR on the multiplex PCR reads; one entry per CDR3 protein. Counted here are about 400,000 distinct CDR3 sequences, under 15% occurring once; the ten biggest clones make up approximately 32%. The sample consisted of blood. Source of these receptors: a woman in her twenties or thirties with Graves' hyperthyroidism. CDR3s include the opening cysteine and the closing phenylalanine or tryptophan. The D gene is left open where the match is weak. The size of a clone is reported for some rows only, either as once, few or many, or as a class for expanded clones.

v_gene	d_gene	abundance	j_gene	CDR3aa	CDR3nt
TRBV12-3/TRBV12-4	TRBD2	NA	TRBJ2-1	CASSPLNPGLGSHEQFF	TGTGCCAGCAGTCCTCTCAACCCGGGACTAGGGTCCCATGAGCAGTTCTTC
TRBV27	TRBD2	many	TRBJ2-2	CASSRLAGASTGELFF	TGTGCCAGCAGCAGACTAGCGGGAGCTAGCACCGGGGAGCTGTTTTTT
TRBV29-1	NA	few	TRBJ2-5	CSVGPTSGETQYF	TGCAGCGTTGGTCCGACTAGTGGAGAGACCCAGTACTTC
TRBV7-2	NA	many	TRBJ1-5	CASSLGTYPATVNQPQHF	TGTGCCAGCAGCTTAGGGACATATCCCGCGACTGTCAATCAGCCCCAGCATTTT
TRBV10-1	NA	NA	TRBJ2-2	CASSESSGGNTGELFF	TGCGCCAGCAGTGAGTCGAGTGGAGGGAACACCGGGGAGCTGTTTTTT
TRBV19	TRBD1	NA	TRBJ2-7	CASSIQGQGSYEQYF	TGTGCCAGTAGTATACAAGGACAGGGGAGCTACGAGCAGTACTTC
TRBV7-9	TRBD1	many	TRBJ2-7	CASSLADRAYEQYF	TGTGCCAGCAGCTTAGCGGACAGGGCCTACGAGCAGTACTTC
TRBV20-1	TRBD2	NA	TRBJ2-1	CSAPIHSGSTSYNEQFF	TGCAGTGCCCCGATACATAGCGGGAGTACCTCCTACAATGAGCAGTTCTTC
TRBV2	NA	many	TRBJ2-7	CASRGDSLEQYF	TGTGCCAGCAGGGGGGACTCCTTGGAGCAGTACTTC
TRBV20-1	NA	NA	TRBJ1-4	CSARGSGFANEKLFF	TGCAGTGCTAGAGGGTCGGGGTTCGCTAATGAAAAACTGTTTTTT
TRBV11-2	NA	NA	TRBJ2-3	CASTYEGKSTDTQYF	TGTGCCAGCACCTACGAGGGTAAAAGCACAGATACGCAGTATTTT
TRBV6-1	TRBD1	many	TRBJ2-7	CASRGQGASYEQYF	TGTGCCAGCAGGGGACAGGGGGCCTCCTACGAGCAGTACTTC
TRBV12-3/TRBV12-4	TRBD2	many	TRBJ2-7	CASSRGTSGSEQYF	TGTGCCAGCAGTCGAGGGACTAGCGGGAGCGAGCAGTACTTC